This T cell receptor beta chain stems from a study of blood T cell repertoires in COVID-19. Turning to the study itself: T cells, B-cell-depleted T cells, or PBMCs provided the cDNA or gDNA that served as material.

CDR1 and CDR2 from the germline V gene are SGHVS and FQNEAQ. The CDR3 runs 14 residues. V dropped 4 bases and J dropped 2 bases, with 9 bases sitting between them. Original data processing: Reference gene primers were amplified, and this amplification served to estimate nucleated cell counts. Only in-frame clones appear in the TCRdb table, and some are missing; sequencing was by immunoSEQ multiplex PCR. The V and J calls and clone size are taken from that table; D and trimming were inferred from the DNA. The sample holds 50,000 to 60,000 clones; approximately 86% are singletons and the top ten take approximately 3.6%.

This clonotype originated in a man aged 35 to 55 with COVID-19, enrolled during active disease. This chain uses TRBV7-8 with TRBJ1-3, with D possibly being TRBD1 (5 bases). The sequenced material came from peripheral blood. CDR3 in DNA: TGTGCCAGCAGCTCCGGGGGTACTGGAAACACCATATATTTT. Translation: CASSSGGTGNTIYF. Full variable domain (rest looked up from reference TRBV7-8 and TRBJ1-3): GAGVSQSPRYKVAKRGQDVALRCDPISGHVSLFWYQQALGQGPEFLTYFQNEAQLDKSGLPSDRFFAERPEGSVSTLKIQRTQQEDSAVYLCASSSGGTGNTIYFGEGSWLTVV.